This T cell receptor beta chain emerged from a study of blood T cells in healthy people across ages. This clonotype was seen only a few times. A second PCR of about 7 to 12 cycles used a sample-barcoded 5' primer and a J-beta primer mix. Each cDNA molecule was tagged by a template-switch adaptor that had 12 random nucleotides. TCRdb reanalysed the 5' RACE reads using MiXCR and keeps one entry per CDR3 protein. The sample has over a million distinct CDR3 sequences; approximately 59% are singletons. The CDR3 extends over 13 amino acids. From germline, CDR1 is SQVTM and CDR2 ANQGSEA. Trimming shortened V by 3 bases and J by 1 base, and 9 bases separated the two germline ends.

The specimen sequenced was blood. The J gene is TRBJ1-1, the V gene TRBV29-1; no definite D call. This TCR was sampled from a young man in good health. The CDR3 DNA reads as TGCAGCGTTGAGACGAGACAGAACACTGAAGCTTTCTTT. It is translated as CSVETRQNTEAFF.